A single sample gave rise to the 6 T cell receptor beta chains below, sequenced in a study of T-cell reconstitution after alpha-beta-depleted transplantation in children. Study conclusions and caveats: Newly generated T cells supplied most T-cell counts and diversity one year post-transplant.

Unique molecular identifiers were used to barcode this TCRbeta library. TCRdb re-called the PCR reads with MiXCR, one entry per CDR3 protein. Of about 300,000 distinct CDR3 sequences in the sample, approximately 7.3% were seen once. These receptors' targets are unknown. This specimen was peripheral blood, taken 360 days after TCRalphabeta/CD19-depleted stem cell transplant. These TCRs come from a female patient between 2 and 10 years old who had a stem cell transplant for Fanconi anemia, so the T cells may come from the graft donor.

In its sample, this clonotype was seen many times. V and J are TRBV12-3 or TRBV12-4 and TRBJ1-2, with a weak D call TRBD1 (5 bases). CDR3 length equals 13 residues. The V gene lost 5 bases and the J gene lost 5 bases, with 12 bases spanning the gap. As DNA, the CDR3 is TGTGCCAGCAGTAGGGACGACTCGTATGGCTACACCTTC. It encodes CASSRDDSYGYTF.

This clonotype was picked up many times. V gene TRBV10-3 combines with J gene TRBJ1-1; D gene uncertain. CDR1 is ENHRY and CDR2 is SYGVKD in the germline V gene. The CDR3 runs 13 residues. V was trimmed by 0 bases and J by 6 bases, leaving 8 bases between them. The chain's CDR3 is CAISESTHAEAFF. DNA for the CDR3: TGTGCCATCAGTGAGTCGACTCACGCTGAAGCTTTCTTT.

The rearrangement joins TRBV11-2 to TRBJ1-1, with 7 nucleotides matching TRBD1. This CDR3 comprises 18 residues. V lost 0 bases, J lost 4 bases, and 14 bases stayed unmatched. The germline V gene has CDR1 SGHAT and CDR2 FQNNGV. CDR3 sequence (DNA): TGTGCCAGCAGCTTAGATCCTGACAGGGCAGGTCTTGGCACTGAAGCTTTCTTT. Protein product: CASSLDPDRAGLGTEAFF.

Ten or more counts support this clonotype. The chain combines TRBV10-3 with TRBJ2-1; tentatively, D is TRBD2 (7 bases). The V end lost 6 bases, the J end lost 2 bases, and 20 bases lay between the germline ends. Germline CDR1 is ENHRY and CDR2 is SYGVKD. The CDR3 extends over 17 amino acids. CDR3 sequence reads: CAISVLSGGPTYNEQFF. CDR3 DNA: TGTGCCATCAGCGTCTTATCCGGGGGGCCCACCTACAATGAGCAGTTCTTC.

The chain combines TRBV7-3 with TRBJ2-5, with 7 bases fitting TRBD1. The CDR3 spans 15 residues. Germline-derived CDR1 and CDR2 are SGHTA and FQGTGA. The junction had 6 bases not matched to a gene; V was cut back by 4 bases and J by 1 base. CDR3 residues: CASSSYPGGQETQYF. The CDR3 nucleotides read TGTGCCAGCAGCTCATATCCAGGGGGCCAAGAGACCCAGTACTTC. The variable domain in full, completed from reference TRBV7-3 and TRBJ2-5, reads GAGVSQTPSNKVTEKGKYVELRCDPISGHTALYWYRQSLGQGPEFLIYFQGTGAADDSGLPNDRFFAVRPEGSVSTLKIQRTERGDSAVYLCASSSYPGGQETQYFGPGTRLLVL.

There are many counts of this clonotype. The chain combines TRBV7-9 with TRBJ2-7; D is ambiguous. V was clipped by 5 bases and J by 2 bases, with 13 bases between them. This CDR3 spans 14 amino acids. Per germline, CDR1 SEHNR and CDR2 FQNEAQ (reference sequence). CDR3 in DNA: TGTGCCAGCAGCCCAGCACCTGGACCCTACGAGCAGTACGTC. This encodes CASSPAPGPYEQYV.